This record looks at one T cell receptor (beta chain) sequence and its context. Its antigen is unidentified. This sample stems from a study of cytomegalovirus exposure and HLA in healthy donors. Everyone who donated was a healthy bone marrow donor. The CDR3 spans 18 residues. CDR1 is GTSNPN, CDR2 SVGIG, per germline (reference sequence). With 2 bases clipped from V and 5 bases from J, the junction kept 20 bases outside the gene matches. General study results and limits: What a later analysis reportedly showed was that an Asian-associated ancestry cluster had fewer N-insertions than the 666-donor mean. According to an earlier analysis, most TCR beta V segments yielded productive rearrangements about 87% or about 30% of the time.

The PCR had 60 Vbeta and 13 Jbeta primers. The assay was immunoSEQ multiplex PCR, and TCRdb's table has in-frame clones only and misses some. The repertoire shows about 140,000 clones; the top ten hold less than 3%. This chain links TRBV30 with TRBJ2-7; 8 bases are shared with TRBD1. The material sequenced was PBMCs. The receptor comes from a man in his forties in good health and CMV-seronegative. In nucleotides, the CDR3 is TGTGCCTGGAGTCTCACTGGTGCCTCGGACAGGGATCGGGACGAGCAGTACTTC. Protein sequence: CAWSLTGASDRDRDEQYF.